Listed below are T cell receptor beta chains from one sample, sequenced in a study of CD8+ T cells in alopecia areata. Clones were sequenced by immunoSEQ multiplex PCR, and TCRdb holds only the in-frame ones, with some missing. The table has 20,000 to 30,000 clones, 50% to 55% seen once; the top ten hold around a third. The source material was NKG2D-high CD8+ T cells sorted from blood. These TCRs come from a human donor with alopecia areata. CDR3s include the opening cysteine and the closing phenylalanine or tryptophan. D genes are given only for firm matches. Rows may omit the clone size; those that give it use once, few, many or a size class.

d_call: -
clone_size: -
v_call: TRBV6-5
j_call: TRBJ1-2
cdr3_aa: CASSSRRLANYGYTF
cdr3_nt: TGTGCCAGCAGCTCCAGGAGGTTAGCGAACTATGGCTACACCTTC

d_call: -
clone_size: once
v_call: TRBV27
j_call: TRBJ1-1
cdr3_aa: CASRSGPNTEAFF
cdr3_nt: TGTGCCAGCAGATCCGGGCCCAACACTGAAGCTTTCTTT

d_call: TRBD1
clone_size: once
v_call: TRBV29-1
j_call: TRBJ1-2
cdr3_aa: CSVPSDRANLGYTF
cdr3_nt: TGCAGCGTTCCTTCGGACAGGGCAAACCTGGGCTACACCTTC

d_call: -
clone_size: -
v_call: TRBV27
j_call: TRBJ1-1
cdr3_aa: CASRGRNMNTEAFF
cdr3_nt: TGTGCCAGCAGGGGTAGGAACATGAACACTGAAGCTTTCTTT

d_call: -
clone_size: few
v_call: TRBV6-6
j_call: TRBJ1-2
cdr3_aa: CASSYSMESYGYTF
cdr3_nt: TGTGCCAGCAGTTACTCGATGGAGTCCTATGGCTACACCTTC

d_call: TRBD2
clone_size: once
v_call: TRBV5-6
j_call: TRBJ2-5
cdr3_aa: CASTEFLAGAGQTQYF
cdr3_nt: TGTGCCAGCACCGAATTTCTGGCGGGAGCGGGGCAGACCCAGTACTTC

d_call: TRBD1
clone_size: -
v_call: TRBV18
j_call: TRBJ2-7
cdr3_aa: CASSLIFRDRLFYEQYF
cdr3_nt: TGTGCCAGCTCTCTCATTTTCCGGGACAGGCTCTTCTACGAGCAGTACTTC

d_call: -
clone_size: -
v_call: TRBV27
j_call: TRBJ2-1
cdr3_aa: CASSFGNEQFF
cdr3_nt: TGTGCCAGCAGTTTCGGCAATGAGCAGTTCTTC

d_call: -
clone_size: -
v_call: TRBV15
j_call: TRBJ2-1
cdr3_aa: CATSRDRTTYNEQFF
cdr3_nt: TGTGCCACCAGCAGAGATCGGACTACCTACAATGAGCAGTTCTTC

d_call: -
clone_size: -
v_call: TRBV11-2
j_call: TRBJ2-1
cdr3_aa: CASRTEGSGSSYNEQFF
cdr3_nt: TGTGCCAGCAGGACGGAAGGTAGCGGTAGCTCCTACAATGAGCAGTTCTTC

d_call: TRBD1
clone_size: -
v_call: TRBV2
j_call: TRBJ2-5
cdr3_aa: CASSDPDRGETQYF
cdr3_nt: TGTGCCAGCAGTGATCCGGACAGGGGAGAGACCCAGTACTTC

d_call: -
clone_size: -
v_call: TRBV29-1
j_call: TRBJ1-2
cdr3_aa: CSVLVEGTFGYTF
cdr3_nt: TGCAGCGTTTTAGTGGAGGGGACGTTCGGCTACACCTTC

d_call: -
clone_size: -
v_call: TRBV27
j_call: TRBJ2-3
cdr3_aa: CASSLGAGQYTDTQYF
cdr3_nt: TGTGCCAGCAGTCTGGGGGCAGGCCAATACACAGATACGCAGTATTTT

d_call: -
clone_size: medium-sized
v_call: TRBV29-1
j_call: TRBJ2-7
cdr3_aa: CSVDTGNDEQYF
cdr3_nt: TGCAGCGTTGACACAGGGAACGACGAGCAGTACTTC

d_call: TRBD2
clone_size: -
v_call: TRBV9
j_call: TRBJ2-3
cdr3_aa: CASSVEASGSTDTQYF
cdr3_nt: TGTGCCAGCAGCGTGGAAGCTAGCGGAAGCACAGATACGCAGTATTTT

d_call: -
clone_size: -
v_call: TRBV27
j_call: TRBJ2-1
cdr3_aa: CASSRDVYEQFF
cdr3_nt: TGTGCCAGCAGCCGGGATGTCTATGAGCAGTTCTTC

d_call: TRBD2
clone_size: -
v_call: TRBV7-9
j_call: TRBJ2-7
cdr3_aa: CASIGLAGDYEQYF
cdr3_nt: TGTGCCAGCATTGGACTAGCGGGAGATTACGAGCAGTACTTC

d_call: TRBD1
clone_size: few
v_call: TRBV19
j_call: TRBJ2-1
cdr3_aa: CASSPSGTGGANEQFF
cdr3_nt: TGTGCCAGTAGTCCCTCCGGGACAGGGGGCGCAAATGAGCAGTTCTTC

d_call: TRBD1
clone_size: once
v_call: TRBV29-1
j_call: TRBJ2-1
cdr3_aa: CSVSGTGNYNEQFF
cdr3_nt: TGCAGCGTATCCGGGACAGGGAACTACAATGAGCAGTTCTTC

d_call: -
clone_size: -
v_call: TRBV9
j_call: TRBJ1-5
cdr3_aa: CASSSSGDSNQPQHF
cdr3_nt: TGTGCCAGCAGCTCCTCAGGGGATAGCAATCAGCCCCAGCATTTT

d_call: -
clone_size: -
v_call: TRBV28
j_call: TRBJ1-2
cdr3_aa: CASSFPGKDYGYTF
cdr3_nt: TGTGCCAGCAGTTTCCCGGGGAAGGACTATGGCTACACCTTC

d_call: -
clone_size: -
v_call: TRBV7-6
j_call: TRBJ2-7
cdr3_aa: CASSLDRGLYEQYF
cdr3_nt: TGTGCCAGCAGCTTAGACCGGGGGCTCTACGAGCAGTACTTC

d_call: TRBD1
clone_size: -
v_call: TRBV5-1
j_call: TRBJ2-7
cdr3_aa: CASSKSPGTGGYEQYF
cdr3_nt: TGCGCCAGCAGCAAGTCCCCGGGGACAGGGGGATACGAGCAGTACTTC

d_call: -
clone_size: -
v_call: TRBV7-8
j_call: TRBJ1-2
cdr3_aa: CASSLSALPPGYTF
cdr3_nt: TGTGCCAGCAGCTTATCAGCACTGCCCCCTGGCTACACCTTC

d_call: -
clone_size: few
v_call: TRBV28
j_call: TRBJ1-1
cdr3_aa: CASSYWNTEAFF
cdr3_nt: TGTGCCAGCAGTTATTGGAACACTGAAGCTTTCTTT

d_call: -
clone_size: -
v_call: TRBV6-5
j_call: TRBJ2-1
cdr3_aa: CASSYSRINEQFF
cdr3_nt: TGTGCCAGCAGTTACTCACGGATTAATGAGCAGTTCTTC

d_call: TRBD2
clone_size: -
v_call: TRBV28
j_call: TRBJ2-1
cdr3_aa: CASRTSGRANEQFF
cdr3_nt: TGTGCCAGCCGGACTAGCGGGAGGGCCAATGAGCAGTTCTTC

d_call: -
clone_size: once
v_call: TRBV7-6
j_call: TRBJ2-2
cdr3_aa: CASSLAAGLTGELFF
cdr3_nt: TGTGCCAGCAGCTTAGCGGCAGGGCTTACCGGGGAGCTGTTTTTT

d_call: TRBD2
clone_size: -
v_call: TRBV15
j_call: TRBJ2-1
cdr3_aa: CATSSSGTSGFGWFF
cdr3_nt: TGTGCCACCAGCAGCAGCGGGACTAGCGGGTTTGGTTGGTTCTTC

d_call: -
clone_size: few
v_call: TRBV25-1
j_call: TRBJ1-1
cdr3_aa: CASSPIMMGENTEAFF
cdr3_nt: TGTGCCAGCAGCCCGATAATGATGGGCGAGAACACTGAAGCTTTCTTT

d_call: -
clone_size: -
v_call: TRBV27
j_call: TRBJ2-2
cdr3_aa: CASSVSRALNTGELFF
cdr3_nt: TGTGCCAGCAGTGTATCCCGGGCCTTAAACACCGGGGAGCTGTTTTTT

d_call: TRBD1
clone_size: -
v_call: TRBV9
j_call: TRBJ1-1
cdr3_aa: CASSSRQGALRGEAFF
cdr3_nt: TGTGCCAGCAGCTCTCGACAGGGGGCCTTAAGGGGTGAAGCTTTCTTT

d_call: TRBD1
clone_size: few
v_call: TRBV27
j_call: TRBJ2-3
cdr3_aa: CASQGGLTDTQYF
cdr3_nt: TGTGCCAGCCAAGGGGGCCTCACAGATACGCAGTATTTT

d_call: -
clone_size: -
v_call: TRBV2
j_call: TRBJ2-7
cdr3_aa: CASLSGGLEQYF
cdr3_nt: TGTGCCAGCCTTTCGGGGGGCCTCGAGCAGTACTTC

d_call: -
clone_size: few
v_call: TRBV27
j_call: TRBJ1-5
cdr3_aa: CASSLVGGGVSNQPQHF
cdr3_nt: TGTGCCAGCAGTTTAGTGGGTGGCGGGGTTAGCAATCAGCCCCAGCATTTT